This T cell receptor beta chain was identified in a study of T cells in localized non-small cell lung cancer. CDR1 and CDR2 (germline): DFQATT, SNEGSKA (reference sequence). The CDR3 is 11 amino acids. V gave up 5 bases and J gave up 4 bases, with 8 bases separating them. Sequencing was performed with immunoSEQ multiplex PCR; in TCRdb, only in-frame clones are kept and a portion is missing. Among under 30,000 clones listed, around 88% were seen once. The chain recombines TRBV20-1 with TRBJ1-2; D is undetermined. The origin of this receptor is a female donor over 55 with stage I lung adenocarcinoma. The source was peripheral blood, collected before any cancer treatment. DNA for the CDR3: TGCAGTGCTCCCGAGGTCTATGGCTACACCTTC. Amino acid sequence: CSAPEVYGYTF.